One sample yielded the 4 T cell receptor beta chains listed below, sequenced in a study of beta chain features in type 1 diabetes. As every portion of the isolated RNA was reverse transcribed, the sequencing read expressed TCRB transcripts. Libraries were prepared by immunoSEQ multiplex PCR; TCRdb keeps only in-frame clonotypes and omits some of them. This table holds about 240,000 clones, 14% found once. Whole-study findings and limits: Shortening that was moderate but significant affected the TCRB CDR3s of Type 1 diabetes patients in all four CD4+ subsets.

These receptors lack a known antigen. Input material: naive CD4+ T cells from blood. These receptors all come from a man younger than 40 with type 1 diabetes.

This clone was detected a few times. J is TRBJ2-1 and V is TRBV19, with TRBD2 identical over 11 bases. CDR1 and CDR2 from the germline V gene are LNHDA and SQIVND (reference sequence). The CDR3 totals 16 residues. Trimming took 4 bases from V and 9 from J; bases not matched to a gene: 11. The CDR3 DNA reads TGTGCCAGTAGTACACGCACTAGCGGGAGTCTCGGTGAGCAGTTCTTC. This codes for CASSTRTSGSLGEQFF.

The V call is TRBV10-3, the J call TRBJ2-4; D possibly corresponds to TRBD2 (5 bases). The CDR3 totals 13 residues. From germline, CDR1 is ENHRY and CDR2 SYGVKD. Trimming took off 5 bases at V and 8 bases at J, with 13 bases between the two ends. CDR3 DNA sequence: TGTGCCATCAGTCCGGGAAGAGAGGACATTCAGTACTTC. It codes for CAISPGREDIQYF.

CDR3 region: CASRSNYEQYF. DNA of the CDR3: TGCGCCAGCAGGTCTAATTACGAGCAGTACTTC. The chain joins TRBV5-1 to TRBJ2-7, with D unclear. Looked up from germline, CDR1 is SGHRS and CDR2 is YFSETQ. The length of the CDR3 is 11 residues. V lost 5 bases and J 4 bases, leaving 7 bases between the germline ends.

This clone was counted a few times. This sequence joins TRBV10-2 and TRBJ2-5, with TRBD1 matching over 11 bases. The CDR3 spans 16 residues. The germline V gene encodes CDR1 WSHSY and CDR2 SAAADI. The ends lost 2 bases at V and 4 bases at J; junction bases unmatched: 6. This CDR3 reads CASSEPGQGEGETQYF. For the CDR3, the DNA is TGCGCCAGCAGTGAGCCGGGACAGGGGGAAGGAGAGACCCAGTACTTC.